This paragraph covers one TCR beta chain sequence. A second PCR of 7 to 11 cycles used a sample-barcoded 5' primer and a J-beta primer mix. TCRdb re-derived calls from the 5' RACE reads in MiXCR, one entry per CDR3 protein. The table records about 680,000 distinct CDR3 sequences, around 45% of them present only once. The donors, aged about 6 to 95, were healthy Caucasians from Russia. The total RNA that was extracted per sample amounted to at least 5 micrograms. This specimen belongs to a study of blood T cells in healthy people across ages. Sequencing was performed on blood. The origin of this receptor is a woman in her sixties in good health.

CDR3 in DNA: TGTGCCAGCAGCCGTACGACAGGGATGGCCCTCCACTTT. Its translation is CASSRTTGMALHF. This chain connects TRBV5-5 to TRBJ1-6, with 7 bases lining up with TRBD1. V was clipped by 4 bases and J by 14 bases; unmatched bases: 9. Germline V lookup: CDR1 SGHKS, CDR2 YYEKEE (reference sequence). This CDR3 has 13 amino acids.